This TCR beta chain was observed in a study of blood T cells in healthy people across ages. Findings and caveats of the study: Diversity of TCR beta per million T cells declined in a roughly linear way with age. Researchers said unsorted PBMCs prevented a conclusive naive versus antigen-experienced comparison.

Per the germline V gene, CDR1 is SQVTM and CDR2 is ANQGSEA. This CDR3 contains 13 residues. The J segment lost 3 bases and the V segment lost 6 bases, leaving 6 bases of the junction unmatched. A second PCR of about 7 to 12 cycles used a sample-barcoded 5' primer and a J-beta primer mix. TCRdb itself ran the 5' RACE reads through MiXCR, one entry per CDR3 protein. The table has about a million distinct CDR3 sequences, 45% to 50% seen once. On this clonotype: Its specificity is not known.

The authors drew about 10 milliliters of peripheral blood from each donor. This receptor was taken from a man younger than 45 in good health. V gene TRBV29-1 combines with J gene TRBJ2-7; 9 bases line up with TRBD1. The sample was blood. CDR3 in DNA: TGCAGCGTCACAGGGGGCCTCCTCTACGAGCAGTACTTC. Encoded protein: CSVTGGLLYEQYF.